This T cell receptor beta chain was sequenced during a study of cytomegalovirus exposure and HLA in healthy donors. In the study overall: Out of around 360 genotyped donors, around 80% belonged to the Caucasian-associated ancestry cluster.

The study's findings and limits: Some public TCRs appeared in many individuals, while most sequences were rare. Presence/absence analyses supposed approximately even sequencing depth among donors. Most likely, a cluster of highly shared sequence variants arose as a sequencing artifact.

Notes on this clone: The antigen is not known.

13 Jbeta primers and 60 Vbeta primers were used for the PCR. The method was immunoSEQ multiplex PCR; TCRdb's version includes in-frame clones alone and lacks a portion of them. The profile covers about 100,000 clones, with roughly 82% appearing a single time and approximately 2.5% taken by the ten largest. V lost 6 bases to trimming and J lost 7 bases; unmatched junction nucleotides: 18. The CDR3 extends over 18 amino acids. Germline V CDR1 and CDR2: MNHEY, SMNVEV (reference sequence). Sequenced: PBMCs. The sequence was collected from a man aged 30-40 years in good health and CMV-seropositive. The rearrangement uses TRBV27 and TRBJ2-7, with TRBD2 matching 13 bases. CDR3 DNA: TGTGCCAGCAGCCATACACCGAGGACTAGCGGGGGAACCCAAGAGCAGTACTTC. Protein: CASSHTPRTSGGTQEQYF.